This TCR beta chain was captured by sequencing in a study of T cells after posttransplantation cyclophosphamide. Study-level results: After PTCy, TRB diversity resembled that of CNI/methotrexate controls. Donor-recipient repertoire similarity was low at 1-2 months, rising over year one.

The assay was immunoSEQ multiplex PCR, and TCRdb's table has in-frame clones only and misses some. The data show about 6,400 clones, with more than 95% seen just once and under 0.65% held by the top ten. Germline loops: CDR1 SEHNR, CDR2 FQNEAQ (reference sequence). This CDR3 has 14 residues. Deletions cut 5 bases from V and 0 bases from J, with 11 bases between. Comment on this clone: The target antigen is unknown.

Cells defined as naive were viable CD3+CD4+ or CD3+CD8+ and CCR7+CD45RA+CD45RO-CD95-CD27+CD28+. Sample: naive CD8+ T cells sorted from PBMCs. J is TRBJ2-7 and V is TRBV7-9; no reliable D call. The TCR was taken from a young woman in good health and a related stem cell transplant donor. Here the CDR3 reads CASSPPLVSYEQYF. In DNA, the CDR3 is TGTGCCAGCAGCCCCCCGCTAGTCTCCTACGAGCAGTACTTC.